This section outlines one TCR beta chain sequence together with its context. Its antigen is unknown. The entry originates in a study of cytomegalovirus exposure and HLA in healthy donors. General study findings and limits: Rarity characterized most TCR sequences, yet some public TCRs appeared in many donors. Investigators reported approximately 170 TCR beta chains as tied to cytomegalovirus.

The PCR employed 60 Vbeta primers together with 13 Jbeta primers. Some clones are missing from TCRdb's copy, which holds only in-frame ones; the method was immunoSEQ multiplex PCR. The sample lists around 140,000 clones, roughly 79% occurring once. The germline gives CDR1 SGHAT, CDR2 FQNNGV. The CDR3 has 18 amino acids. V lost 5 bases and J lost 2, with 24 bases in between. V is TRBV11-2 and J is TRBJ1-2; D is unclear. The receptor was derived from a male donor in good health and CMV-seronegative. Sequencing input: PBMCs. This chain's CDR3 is CASSSTGPGDRGNYGYTF. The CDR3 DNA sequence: TGTGCCAGCAGCAGCACCGGGCCTGGAGACCGAGGGAACTATGGCTACACCTTC.